Listed below are T cell receptor beta chains from one sample, sequenced in a study of glioma-infiltrating T cells. TCRdb independently ran MiXCR on the multiplex PCR reads; one entry per CDR3 protein. The sample consists of about 110,000 distinct CDR3 sequences, around a quarter of them appearing once. Sequenced: glioma tissue, nonneoplastic brain tissue, or PBMCs (not recorded which). Receptors originate from a human donor with low-grade glioma or glioblastoma, undergoing nonglioma brain surgery, or in good health (not recorded which). Each CDR3 is given with its conserved first and last residue. Each record gives: J gene, V gene, D gene, CDR3 length, clone size, CDR3 DNA, CDR3 protein. D genes are given only for firm matches. Size values are once, few and many counts, or a class for expanded clones, and some rows have none.

>TRBJ2-5|TRBV7-3|-|12|many
TGTGCCAGCAGCTTAGGTTTAGAGACCCAGTACTTC
CASSLGLETQYF
>TRBJ2-1|TRBV18|-|16|many
TGTGCCAGCTCACTCCCCCGGGACTTGTACTACAATGAGCAGTTCTTC
CASSLPRDLYYNEQFF
>TRBJ1-5|TRBV19|-|13|-
TGTGCCCCATTTAGATATGGCAATCAGCCCCAGCATTTT
CAPFRYGNQPQHF
>TRBJ1-5|TRBV7-8|-|15|few
TGTGCCAGCAGCTTAGCTGGGTCTGGCAATCAGCCCCAGCATTTT
CASSLAGSGNQPQHF
>TRBJ2-5|TRBV20-1|TRBD1|15|many
TGCAGTGCTAGTAACCCGCAGGGGGCTGGAGAGACCCAGTACTTC
CSASNPQGAGETQYF
>TRBJ1-6|TRBV20-1|TRBD1|17|many
TGCAGTGCTAGAGATGAACCGGGACAGGGTTCCAATTCACCCCTCCACTTT
CSARDEPGQGSNSPLHF
>TRBJ2-3|TRBV11-2|-|13|many
TGTGCCAGCAGGAGGGGAGGCACAGATACGCAGTATTTT
CASRRGGTDTQYF
>TRBJ2-3|TRBV15|-|13|many
TGTGCCACCAGCATTCGACACACAGATACGCAGTATTTT
CATSIRHTDTQYF
>TRBJ2-1|TRBV10-3|-|13|many
TGTGCCATCTATGGCGGGGTTGGGAATGAGCAGTTCTTC
CAIYGGVGNEQFF
>TRBJ1-1|TRBV27|-|14|-
TGTGCCAGCAGATCTTATGGGGGCGAAACTGAAGCTTTCTTT
CASRSYGGETEAFF
>TRBJ2-5|TRBV12-3/TRBV12-4|-|12|-
TGTGCCAGCAGTTTAATCTTGGAGGCCCAGTACTTC
CASSLILEAQYF
>TRBJ2-7|TRBV6-1|-|13|many
TGTGCCAGCAGTTCCCCCGGAAAGGGCGAGCAGTACTTC
CASSSPGKGEQYF
>TRBJ2-1|TRBV20-1|TRBD1|13|many
TGCAGTGCTCGACAGGGGAATTACAATGAGCAGTTCTTC
CSARQGNYNEQFF
>TRBJ2-5|TRBV29-1|-|15|few
TGCAGCGCCCCCCCGGTAGACGGTGCCCAAGAGACCCAGTACTTC
CSAPPVDGAQETQYF
>TRBJ1-1|TRBV29-1|-|13|many
TGCAGCGTTGAAAGGATCGAGGACACTGAAGCTTTCTTT
CSVERIEDTEAFF
>TRBJ1-5|TRBV6-1|-|15|many
TGTGCCAGCAGTGAGTCAGGCGGACGCAATCAGCCCCAGCATTTT
CASSESGGRNQPQHF
>TRBJ1-2|TRBV5-1|-|14|many
TGCGCCAGCAGCTTAGGAGGAGAAAACTATGGCTACACCTTC
CASSLGGENYGYTF
>TRBJ2-3|TRBV6-6|TRBD2|18|many
TGTGCCAGCAGTTACCGAAGGAAACTAGCGGGATTCACAGATACGCAGTATTTT
CASSYRRKLAGFTDTQYF
>TRBJ2-2|TRBV20-1|-|14|many
TGCAGTGCTAGCCCGAAACAGGTTACCGGGGAGCTGTTTTTT
CSASPKQVTGELFF
>TRBJ1-1|TRBV7-9|-|15|-
TGTGCCAGCACGATTAGAGAATCGGTCGGCACTGAAGCTTTCTTT
CASTIRESVGTEAFF
>TRBJ2-7|TRBV28|-|13|many
TGTGCCAGCAGTTTTGGGGGAAGGGGCGAGCGGTACTTC
CASSFGGRGERYF
>TRBJ2-1|TRBV4-1|TRBD2|17|many
TGCGCCAGCAGCCAAGCGGGGAGGGCTAGCGGGAGAAATGAGCAGTTCTTC
CASSQAGRASGRNEQFF
>TRBJ1-6|TRBV5-5|-|15|few
TGTGCCAGCAGCTTGGGCCAGGGTTATAATTCACCCCTCCACTTT
CASSLGQGYNSPLHF
>TRBJ1-1|TRBV4-3|TRBD1|13|-
TGCGCCAGCAGAGTTGACAGGGGGGCTGAAGCTTTCTTT
CASRVDRGAEAFF